Below, 5 T cell receptor beta chains from the same sample are listed, as sequenced in a study of blood T cell repertoires in COVID-19 (TCRdb year 2020). Library method: the immunoSEQ multiplex PCR assay. Held by TCRdb, this immuneACCESS table contains in-frame sequences only and omits some clones. Under half of the omission traces to an unresolved V gene where checked; the cause of the rest is unknown. The sample table shows 230,000 or so clones, and roughly nine tenths are seen once. The ten top clones hold approximately 4.6% of the sample. The sample taken for sequencing was peripheral blood. These receptors all come from a woman aged 40 to 50 who had recovered from COVID-19.

A single count supports this clone. The chain uses TRBV24-1 and TRBJ1-2, with TRBD1 matching 7 bases. Germline trimming cut 11 bases from V and 1 base from J; bases unmatched to any gene: 6. Germline V gene sequence: CDR1 KGHDR, CDR2 SFDVKD. The CDR3 is made up of 13 amino acids. In DNA form, the CDR3 reads TGTGCCATCATGGACAGGTATAACTATGGCTACACCTTC. This sequence encodes CAIMDRYNYGYTF.

In regard to this clone: One end of the junction fails to match germline, which may point to a read error. This chain uses TRBV6-6 with TRBJ1-2, with unresolved D. The CDR3 covers 11 residues. CDR1 is MNHNY, CDR2 SVGAGI, per germline (reference sequence). CDR3 bases: TGTGCCAGCAGTTTTAACGCGGGTCTTTCCTTC. The encoded protein is CASSFNAGLSF.

The sample holds one count of this clone. The chain uses TRBV24-1 and TRBJ2-2; tentative D call: TRBD2 (7 bases). Trimming removed 3 bases from V and 5 bases from J, with 9 bases in between. The V gene's germline CDR1 is KGHDR and CDR2 SFDVKD. The CDR3 loop spans 14 amino acids. CDR3 sequence reads: CATSDSGTTGELFF. Here the CDR3 DNA reads TGTGCCACCAGTGATAGCGGGACAACCGGGGAGCTGTTTTTT.

The chain employs TRBV9 and TRBJ2-1; TRBD2 aligns across 10 bases. CDR3 size: 16 residues. Germline V gene lookup returns CDR1 SGDLS and CDR2 YYNGEE. Unmatched junction bases numbered 8, after V lost 0 bases and J lost 8 bases. Written as DNA, the CDR3 is TGTGCCAGCAGCGTAGTGCCTAGCGGGAGTAACCATGAGCAGTTCTTC. The encoded protein is CASSVVPSGSNHEQFF.

The chain uses TRBV19 and TRBJ2-3, with 14 bases aligning to TRBD2. Losses at the gene ends were 6 bases for V and 4 bases for J; bases not matched to a gene: 12. The V gene's germline CDR1 is LNHDA and CDR2 SQIVND (reference sequence). The CDR3 consists of 18 residues. CDR3 nucleotides: TGTGCCAGTAGCCAAACCGGGACTAGCGGGAGTCGGGCAGATACGCAGTATTTT. It translates to CASSQTGTSGSRADTQYF. The complete variable domain, with remaining parts taken from reference TRBV19 and TRBJ2-3, reads DGGITQSPKYLFRKEGQNVTLSCEQNLNHDAMYWYRQDPGQGLRLIYYSQIVNDFQKGDIAEGYSVSREKKESFPLTVTSAQKNPTAFYLCASSQTGTSGSRADTQYFGPGTRLTVL.